This T cell receptor (beta chain) is drawn from a study of Graves' ophthalmopathy and Graves' hyperthyroidism. Notes on the study in general: Blood shared most expanded thyroid clonotypes above 0.001 frequency.

RNA transcripts were the source from which TCR beta CDR3 regions were amplified. The library came from an HTBI-primed first-round RT-PCR and a second-round multiplex PCR. TCRdb reanalysed the multiplex PCR reads using MiXCR and keeps one entry per CDR3 protein. The table has about 740,000 distinct CDR3 sequences, roughly two fifths seen once. CDR3 size: 15 residues. Germline V gives CDR1 SGHVS, CDR2 FQNEAQ. V dropped 5 bases and J dropped 8 bases, with 16 bases sitting between them. Ophthalmopathy donors' eye disease showed moderate-to-severe activity, CAS of at least 3, NOSPECS of at least 4 and duration under 3 months. Other autoimmune diseases, uncontrolled infections, pregnancy or lactation excluded patients from enrollment. Diagnosis was based on clinical symptoms, serum thyroxine, TRAb, thyroid ultrasound and orbital computed tomography. There are many counts of this clonotype. Antigen specificity is unknown.

The sequencing input was peripheral blood. The V call is TRBV7-8, the J call TRBJ1-6; weak D call: TRBD1 (6 bases). The clonotype originates from an adult man with Graves' ophthalmopathy. CDR3 amino acids: CASSPEGGRYSPLHF. The CDR3 bases are TGTGCCAGCAGCCCCGAAGGGGGGAGATATTCACCCCTCCACTTT.